This is a list of T cell receptor beta chains from one sample in a study of beta chain features in type 1 diabetes. TCRdb's table, derived via immunoSEQ multiplex PCR, lists solely in-frame clones and lacks some. Counted here are under 250,000 clones, about 14% occurring once; the ten biggest clones make up about 0.027%. Sequencing was performed on naive CD4+ T cells from blood. The receptors were sampled from a woman aged 40 to 50 in good health. Each CDR3 is given with its conserved first and last residue. A D gene is named only where the DNA matches it firmly. Size is stated for part of the rows, as once, few or many counts, or as a class when the clone is expanded.

TRBV5-1	NA	TRBJ1-3	NA	TGCGCCAGCAGCCCGGGTACGTCTGGAAACACCATATATTTT	CASSPGTSGNTIYF
TRBV5-4	few	TRBJ1-4	TRBD1	TGTGCCAGCAGCCTCGGACAGGGGAGGGAAAAACTGTTTTTT	CASSLGQGREKLFF
TRBV7-2	NA	TRBJ2-3	NA	TGTGCCAGCAGCCCGGGACAAAGCACAGATACGCAGTATTTT	CASSPGQSTDTQYF
TRBV5-1	NA	TRBJ1-4	TRBD1	TGCGCCAGCAGCCTAGGACAGGGAGGAGAAAAACTGTTTTTT	CASSLGQGGEKLFF
TRBV7-9	NA	TRBJ1-5	NA	TGTGCCAGCAGCTTGGACAGTTTCTATCAGCCCCAGCATTTT	CASSLDSFYQPQHF
TRBV2	NA	TRBJ2-5	TRBD2	TGTGCCAGCAGTGATCGTCCAGCGGGGGCCAGGCGAGAGACCCAGTACTTC	CASSDRPAGARRETQYF
TRBV6-5	NA	TRBJ2-3	NA	TGTGCCAGCAGTTACTCGTACACCCTCTCGACAGATACGCAGTATTTT	CASSYSYTLSTDTQYF
TRBV9	NA	TRBJ2-1	NA	TGTGCCAGCAGCCCCTCCGGACAGTCGAATGAGCAGTTCTTC	CASSPSGQSNEQFF
TRBV7-8	once	TRBJ1-2	NA	TGTGCCAGCAGCTTAGAAACAGTCGGCTATGGCTACACCTTC	CASSLETVGYGYTF
TRBV10-1	NA	TRBJ1-2	NA	TGCGCCAGCAGTGAAAGGACAGACTATGGCTACACCTTC	CASSERTDYGYTF
TRBV7-7	NA	TRBJ2-1	TRBD2	TGTGCCAGCACCCCCCTTAGCGGGGACTCCTACAATGAGCAGTTCTTC	CASTPLSGDSYNEQFF
TRBV10-3	few	TRBJ1-2	TRBD1	TGTGCCATCAGCACCGGGACAGGGGCTTATGGCTACACCTTC	CAISTGTGAYGYTF
TRBV18	NA	TRBJ2-7	TRBD1	TGTGCCAGCTCAAGCCAGGGGGTCTACGAGCAGTACTTC	CASSSQGVYEQYF
TRBV19	NA	TRBJ2-7	TRBD1	TGTGCCAGTAGCTCCGGAGACAGGGAGTACTTC	CASSSGDREYF
TRBV19	NA	TRBJ2-1	TRBD1	TGTGCCAGTAGTATTTCCAGGACAGGGCTTGGTGAGCAGTTCTTC	CASSISRTGLGEQFF
TRBV11-2	NA	TRBJ2-3	TRBD1	TGTGCCAGCAGCTTAGGGGGACAGACCACTAGCACAGATACGCAGTATTTT	CASSLGGQTTSTDTQYF
TRBV12-5	NA	TRBJ2-3	TRBD2	TGTGCTAGTGGTTTGGGGCTAGCGGGGGTCACAGATACGCAGTATTTT	CASGLGLAGVTDTQYF
TRBV18	NA	TRBJ1-1	NA	TGTGCCAGCTCACCGCTGTCGAACCGGGGAGCCAGCACTGAAGCTTTCTTT	CASSPLSNRGASTEAFF
TRBV14	NA	TRBJ1-1	NA	TGTGCCAGCAGCCAAACCACAGGTCTGGGCACTGAAGCTTTCTTT	CASSQTTGLGTEAFF
TRBV21-1	NA	TRBJ1-2	NA	TGTGCCAGCAGCAAAGGGCCAAAAACCTATGGCTACACCTTC	CASSKGPKTYGYTF
TRBV9	NA	TRBJ1-1	NA	TGTGCCAGCACTAAGGACGGAGGAAGGAACACTGAAGCTTTCTTT	CASTKDGGRNTEAFF
TRBV5-1	few	TRBJ2-5	NA	TGCGCCAGCAGCTTCGGGTCTGGCGAGACCCAGTACTTC	CASSFGSGETQYF
TRBV18	few	TRBJ2-7	TRBD2	TGTGCCAGCTCACCACCGATCGGCTATGGCGGGGGGACCTACGAGCAGTACTTC	CASSPPIGYGGGTYEQYF
TRBV5-1	NA	TRBJ2-7	TRBD1	TGCGCCAGCAGCTCGGGACAGGGGAAGGACGAGCAGTACTTC	CASSSGQGKDEQYF
TRBV15	NA	TRBJ1-1	NA	TGTGCCACCAGCAGAGGTAGTCTGAACACTGAAGCTTTCTTT	CATSRGSLNTEAFF
TRBV21-1	NA	TRBJ1-1	NA	TGTGCCAGCCCTACAGAGCCGAACACTGAAGCTTTCTTT	CASPTEPNTEAFF
TRBV29-1	few	TRBJ2-7	TRBD1	TGCAGCGTCACCGGGACAGGGGTGTTCGAGCAGTACTTC	CSVTGTGVFEQYF
TRBV5-1	NA	TRBJ2-1	TRBD2	TGCGCCAGCAGCTTACTCCAGCGGGGGACCTACAATGAGCAGTTCTTC	CASSLLQRGTYNEQFF
TRBV10-3	NA	TRBJ1-2	NA	TGTGCCATCAGTGGGGAGGGGCTCTATGGCTACACCTTC	CAISGEGLYGYTF
TRBV11-2	few	TRBJ1-2	NA	TGTGCCAGCAGCTTAGTAGGGGAAGGCTACACCTTC	CASSLVGEGYTF
TRBV1	NA	TRBJ2-1	NA	TGCACCAGCAGCCGGGCGGGGGGGCCTGCTGAGCAGTTCTTC	CTSSRAGGPAEQFF
TRBV28	few	TRBJ1-2	NA	TGTGCCAGCAGTTTGCGAACCTATGGCTACACCTTC	CASSLRTYGYTF
TRBV5-1	few	TRBJ2-1	NA	TGCGCCAGCAGCTTGGCACTGAACAATGAGCAGTTCTTC	CASSLALNNEQFF
TRBV18	NA	TRBJ1-5	TRBD1	TGTGCCAGCTCGAACCGGGACAGACAAATGAAGCATTTT	CASSNRDRQMKHF
TRBV19	NA	TRBJ2-1	NA	TGTGCCAGTAGGGGGACTTGGCTACGGGAGCAGTTCTTC	CASRGTWLREQFF
TRBV7-6	many	TRBJ1-6	NA	TGTGCCAGCAGGGGCCTGTCATCACCCCTCCACTTT	CASRGLSSPLHF
TRBV6-1	NA	TRBJ1-4	TRBD1	TGTGCCAGCAGTGGACAGGGGGGCGAAAAACTGTTTTTT	CASSGQGGEKLFF
TRBV5-1	few	TRBJ1-1	TRBD1	TGCGCCAGCAGCCTCGACAGGGGCCCTGAAGCTTTCTTT	CASSLDRGPEAFF
TRBV7-7	few	TRBJ2-3	TRBD2	TGTGCCAGCAGCCAGGGACTAGGCGATACGCAGTATTTT	CASSQGLGDTQYF
TRBV6-5	NA	TRBJ2-5	TRBD2	TGTGCCAGCAGTTACCGAGCGGGGGCCGAACAAGAGACCCAGTACTTC	CASSYRAGAEQETQYF
TRBV5-4	NA	TRBJ2-5	NA	TGTGCCAGCTGCAGCTGGGGAGGGGGGCGCGGGGAGACCCAGTACTTC	CASCSWGGGRGETQYF
TRBV7-2	NA	TRBJ1-2	NA	TGTGCCAGCAGCTCAGCCGGGGGGGGTAACTATGGCTACACCTTC	CASSSAGGGNYGYTF
TRBV7-9	few	TRBJ1-2	NA	TGTGCCAGCAGCTTAGCTGTCTACTATGGCTACACCTTC	CASSLAVYYGYTF
TRBV19	NA	TRBJ1-5	TRBD1	TGTGCCAGTAGCCTAAACGGCGACAGGGACAATCAGCCCCAGCATTTT	CASSLNGDRDNQPQHF
TRBV5-4	NA	TRBJ2-7	NA	TGTGCCAGCAGCCTCACAGGTGCTGGCGAGCAGTACTTC	CASSLTGAGEQYF
TRBV19	NA	TRBJ2-7	NA	TGTGCCAGTAGTATTAGCGCTGGGAACGAGCAGTACTTC	CASSISAGNEQYF
TRBV11-1	NA	TRBJ2-5	TRBD1	TGTGCCAGCAGCTCGGGGACAGGGGAGGTCCTAGAGACCCAGTACTTC	CASSSGTGEVLETQYF
TRBV19	NA	TRBJ1-3	NA	TGTGCCAGTATAAGCGACGGGACTGGAAACACCATATATTTT	CASISDGTGNTIYF
TRBV7-2	few	TRBJ2-7	TRBD1	TGTGCCAGCAGCTTACCGGACAGGGGGTCCTACGAGCAGTACTTC	CASSLPDRGSYEQYF
TRBV7-2	few	TRBJ2-1	TRBD2	TGTGCCAGCAGCTCAGGACTAGCGGGGCAAAATGAGCAGTTCTTC	CASSSGLAGQNEQFF